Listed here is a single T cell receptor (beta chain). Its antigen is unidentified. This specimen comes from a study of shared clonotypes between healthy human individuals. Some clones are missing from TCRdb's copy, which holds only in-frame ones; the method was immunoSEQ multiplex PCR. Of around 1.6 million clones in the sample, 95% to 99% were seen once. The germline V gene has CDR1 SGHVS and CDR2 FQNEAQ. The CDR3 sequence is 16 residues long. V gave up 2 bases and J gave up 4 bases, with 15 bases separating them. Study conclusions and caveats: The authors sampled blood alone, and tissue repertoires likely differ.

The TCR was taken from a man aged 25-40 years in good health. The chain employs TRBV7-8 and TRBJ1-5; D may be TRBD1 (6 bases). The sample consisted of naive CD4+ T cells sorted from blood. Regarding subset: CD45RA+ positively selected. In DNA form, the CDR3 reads TGTGCCAGCAGCTTATTTTATGGGGACACGAATCAGCCCCAGCATTTT. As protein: CASSLFYGDTNQPQHF.